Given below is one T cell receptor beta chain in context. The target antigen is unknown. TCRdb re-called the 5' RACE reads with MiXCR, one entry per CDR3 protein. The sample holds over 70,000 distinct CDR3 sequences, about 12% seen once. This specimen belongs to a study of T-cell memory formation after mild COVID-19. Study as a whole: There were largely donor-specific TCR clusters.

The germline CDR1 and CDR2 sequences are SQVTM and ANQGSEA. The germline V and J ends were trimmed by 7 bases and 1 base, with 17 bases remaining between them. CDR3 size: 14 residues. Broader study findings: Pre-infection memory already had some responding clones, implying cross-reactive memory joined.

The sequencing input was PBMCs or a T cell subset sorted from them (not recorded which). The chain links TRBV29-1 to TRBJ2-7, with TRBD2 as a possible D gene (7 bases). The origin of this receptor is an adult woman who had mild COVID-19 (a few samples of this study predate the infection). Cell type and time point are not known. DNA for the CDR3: TGCAGCGCCGCCGGGGGGCCCCATTCCTACGAGCAGTACTTC. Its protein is CSAAGGPHSYEQYF.